This T cell receptor (beta chain) stems from a study of shared T cell receptors in the human thymus. Measured with immunoSEQ multiplex PCR; TCRdb has only the in-frame clones, and not every one. The table records under 850,000 clones, more than 75% of them present only once. Germline CDR1 reads GTSNPN; CDR2 reads SVGIG (reference sequence). Trimming cost V 4 bases and J 11 bases, with 21 bases left between them. The CDR3 extends over 14 amino acids. These sequences were also reported in another study, on human thymus T cells. Turning to that study: The people who donated were healthy Finnish babies having corrective surgery for congenital heart defects. During corrective heart surgery, resections were taken, and the thymus tissue came from them. Thymic and blood repertoires showed apparently biased V and J gene usage. Related work found strong thymic repertoire overlap between unrelated individuals.

The chain links TRBV30 to TRBJ1-5; the D gene is possibly TRBD1 (5 bases). Sequences were obtained from thymocytes. The TCR sequence derives from a boy under two years old with a congenital heart defect. CDR3 nucleotides: TGTGCCTGGAATGACACTGGGGGGGAGTGGACCCAGCATTTT. This translates into CAWNDTGGEWTQHF.